The clone carrying this T cell receptor (beta chain) is a singleton in its sample. The antigen remains unidentified. CDR3 length: 15 amino acids. Germline loops: CDR1 SGHRS, CDR2 YFSETQ. Trimming removed 6 bases from V and 2 bases from J, with 18 bases in between. The entry originates in a study of T cells in narcolepsy. The assay was immunoSEQ multiplex PCR, and TCRdb's table has in-frame clones only and misses some. The top ten hold 1.2% of the sample, which has tens of thousands of clones, approximately 78% seen once. Findings and limits, study-wide: HCRT-specific and TRIB2-specific autoreactive clonotypes appeared among same-patient CSF and blood CD4+ clonotypes. No autoreactive T cell clone sequences appeared in some memory CD4+ repertoires. Reportedly, autoreactive clonotypes were serially detected in patients' blood but not controls'.

This TCR came from a human donor with narcolepsy. The specimen was CD45RA- memory CD4+ T cells from PBMCs. The chain recombines TRBV5-1 with TRBJ2-7; no clear D gene. CDR3: CASTQTARPPYEQYF. The CDR3 DNA reads as TGCGCCAGCACTCAAACGGCGCGGCCTCCCTACGAGCAGTACTTC.